The next 25 T cell receptor beta chains were all read from a single sample in a study of shared clonotypes between healthy human individuals. The repertoire was sequenced with immunoSEQ multiplex PCR; TCRdb's copy has only in-frame clones and lacks some. This sample has about 2.3 million clones, with just under 95% found just once. Source material: naive CD4+ T cells from PBMCs. Subset meaning: CD45RA+ positively selected. These receptors were collected from a man between 18 and 29 years old in good health. Some clones in this sample may be carry-over from other donors' samples.

This clone has a handful of counts. J is TRBJ1-1 and V is TRBV19, with no clear D. With 1 base removed from V and 1 base from J, the gap between germline ends came to 13 bases. CDR1 is LNHDA, CDR2 SQIVND, per germline (reference sequence). The CDR3 consists of 16 residues. The CDR3 DNA sequence: TGTGCCAGTAGTATAGGGCTTTGGTCAGAGAACACTGAAGCTTTCTTT. It codes for CASSIGLWSENTEAFF.

This chain connects TRBV7-7 to TRBJ2-2, with 9 bases identical to TRBD2. The length of the CDR3 is 17 residues. Germline lookup yields CDR1 SSHAT and CDR2 FNYEAQ (reference sequence). V was clipped by 1 base and J by 4 bases; unmatched bases: 7. CDR3 region: CASSLGAGGRGTGELFF. CDR3 sequence (DNA): TGTGCCAGCAGCTTAGGAGCGGGCGGGAGGGGCACCGGGGAGCTGTTTTTT. Full variable domain (outside the CDR3, taken from reference TRBV7-7 and TRBJ2-2): GAGVSQSPRYKVTKRGQDVTLRCDPISSHATLYWYQQALGQGPEFLTYFNYEAQPDKSGLPSDRFSAERPEGSISTLTIQRTEQRDSAMYRCASSLGAGGRGTGELFFGEGSRLTVL.

The CDR3 coding sequence is TGTGCCAGCAGTTACTCGAGGGGGGCGCGGACTGAAGCTTTCTTT. It specifies CASSYSRGARTEAFF. The chain combines TRBV6-5 with TRBJ1-1; TRBD1 is a possible D gene (6 bases). The CDR3 contains 15 residues. Trimming shortened V by 0 bases and J by 5 bases, and 13 bases separated the two germline ends. Per germline, CDR1 MNHEY and CDR2 SVGAGI.

This sequence joins TRBV5-6 and TRBJ2-1; TRBD2 matches 8 bases. The ends lost 2 bases at V and 6 bases at J; junction bases unmatched: 1. The CDR3 is 13 residues long. CDR1 and CDR2 from the germline V gene are SGHDT and YYEEEE. The CDR3 loop is CASSFSGSNEQFF. CDR3 nucleotide sequence: TGTGCCAGCAGCTTCAGCGGGAGCAATGAGCAGTTCTTC.

This sequence joins TRBV7-3 and TRBJ1-1; no reliable D call. The CDR3 loop spans 15 amino acids. Germline values: CDR1 SGHTA, CDR2 FQGTGA. The V end was cut by 2 bases, the J end by 0 bases, with 10 bases between. The CDR3 loop is CASSLVRELNTEAFF. CDR3 nucleotide sequence: TGTGCCAGCAGCTTAGTTCGGGAGTTGAACACTGAAGCTTTCTTT.

The sample holds a few counts of this clone. The chain is built from TRBV29-1 and TRBJ1-2; D ambiguous. CDR1 is SQVTM, CDR2 ANQGSEA, per germline. This CDR3 is built from 12 residues. V lost 6 bases and J lost 8, with 16 bases in between. The CDR3 DNA sequence: TGCAGCGTGGACCCACTGGATGAGGGCTACACCTTC. Its translation is CSVDPLDEGYTF.

The chain is built from TRBV4-1 and TRBJ1-3; D is unresolved. Germline values: CDR1 MGHRA, CDR2 YSYEKL. The CDR3 is 13 residues long. Trimming pared 7 bases from V and 0 bases from J, leaving 7 bases between. As DNA, the CDR3 is TGCGCCAGCAAGGGATACTCTGGAAACACCATATATTTT. Translating gives CASKGYSGNTIYF.

The chain couples TRBV19 to TRBJ2-2; no definite D call. Germline CDR1 LNHDA, CDR2 SQIVND (reference sequence). CDR3 length equals 13 residues. Trimming stripped 4 bases from V and 3 bases from J, with 6 bases between. The CDR3 spells CASSRSDTGELFF. DNA for the CDR3: TGTGCCAGTAGTAGGAGTGACACCGGGGAGCTGTTTTTT.

The rearrangement joins TRBV28 to TRBJ2-1; D is tentatively TRBD1 or TRBD2 (5 bases each). Trimming removed 5 bases from V and 7 bases from J, with 18 bases in between. The CDR3 runs 15 residues. Germline V CDR1 and CDR2: MDHEN, SYDVKM. CDR3 region: CASSGGDDRGNEQFF. DNA of the CDR3: TGTGCCAGCAGTGGGGGTGACGACCGTGGGAATGAGCAGTTCTTC.

This rearrangement joins TRBV4-3 to TRBJ2-1; D call uncertain. V was clipped by 3 bases and J by 0 bases, with 12 bases between them. The CDR3 sequence is 16 residues long. Germline V gene lookup returns CDR1 LGHNA and CDR2 YSLEER. The CDR3 nucleotides read TGCGCCAGCAGCCAGTCGCCCGCGAGCTCCTACAATGAGCAGTTCTTC. The encoded protein is CASSQSPASSYNEQFF.

V and J are TRBV11-2 and TRBJ2-6; unclear D gene. Trimming left V 4 bases short and J 0 bases short, with 19 bases between. The CDR3 is 19 amino acids. Germline V gene lookup returns CDR1 SGHAT and CDR2 FQNNGV. The CDR3 region is CASSSAMWNSYSGANVLTF. In nucleotides, the CDR3 is TGTGCCAGCAGCTCAGCCATGTGGAACAGCTACTCTGGGGCCAACGTCCTGACTTTC.

The genes are TRBV28 and TRBJ2-7; 11 bases align to TRBD1. CDR1 and CDR2 from the germline V gene are MDHEN and SYDVKM. CDR3 length: 16 residues. V lost 2 bases to trimming and J lost 9 bases; unmatched junction nucleotides: 12. The CDR3 protein is CASSLPGTGGASRQYF. The DNA of the CDR3 is TGTGCCAGCAGTTTACCCGGGACAGGGGGAGCGTCAAGGCAGTACTTC.

The chain uses TRBV11-1 and TRBJ2-2, with TRBD1 matching over 8 bases. Germline lookup yields CDR1 SGHAT and CDR2 FQDESV (reference sequence). The length of the CDR3 is 14 residues. V gave up 7 bases and J gave up 5 bases; unmatched junction bases: 6. CDR3 bases: TGTGCCAGCAACCAACAGGGGGGTACCGGGGAGCTGTTTTTT. It specifies CASNQQGGTGELFF.

V and J are TRBV5-1 and TRBJ1-2; D is perhaps TRBD1 (5 bases). The CDR3 is made up of 14 amino acids. The germline V gene has CDR1 SGHRS and CDR2 YFSETQ. The germline V and J ends were trimmed by 1 base and 8 bases, with 15 bases remaining between them. The CDR3 sequence is CASSLIVRDAGYTF. The CDR3 DNA reads TGCGCCAGCAGCTTGATCGTCAGGGATGCGGGCTACACCTTC.

This clone came up once. The chain employs TRBV7-9 and TRBJ2-7, with D perhaps TRBD1 (6 bases). CDR1 is SEHNR, CDR2 FQNEAQ, per germline (reference sequence). CDR3 length equals 13 residues. Trimming removed 2 bases from V and 6 bases from J, with 11 bases in between. The CDR3 DNA reads TGTGCCAGCAGCTTAATAGCAGGGGCCGAGCAGTACTTC. As protein: CASSLIAGAEQYF.

This chain uses TRBV7-6 with TRBJ1-2; maybe TRBD1 (5 bases). The germline V and J ends were trimmed by 1 base and 8 bases, with 17 bases remaining between them. This CDR3 region has 15 residues. CDR1 and CDR2 from the germline V gene are SGHVS and FNYEAQ. The CDR3 nucleotides read TGTGCCAGCAGCTTAGGGCCCTTGACAGCGGGGGGCTACACCTTC. Translation: CASSLGPLTAGGYTF.

V usage is TRBV7-2 and J usage is TRBJ2-1; D is ambiguous. V lost 0 bases, J lost 0 bases, and 12 bases lay in between. Germline V CDR1 and CDR2: SGHTA, FQGNSA. The CDR3 consists of 17 residues. The CDR3 is CASSLAYGLSSYNEQFF. CDR3 DNA: TGTGCCAGCAGCTTAGCATATGGCTTAAGCTCCTACAATGAGCAGTTCTTC. The full variable domain, with the rest looked up from reference TRBV7-2 and TRBJ2-1, is GAGVSQSPSNKVTEKGKDVELRCDPISGHTALYWYRQSLGQGLEFLIYFQGNSAPDKSGLPSDRFSAERTGGSVSTLTIQRTQQEDSAVYLCASSLAYGLSSYNEQFFGPGTRLTVL.

In regard to this clone: The identical CDR3 is also encoded by other nucleotide sequences in the sample. The CDR3 here is CASSDRNQPQHF. Here the CDR3 DNA reads TGTGCCAGCAGTGATCGTAATCAGCCCCAGCATTTT. The V gene is TRBV6-1, the J gene TRBJ1-5; D is uncertain. This CDR3 has 12 amino acids. Trimming cost V 3 bases and J 4 bases, with 4 bases left between them. Germline values: CDR1 MNHNS, CDR2 SASEGT.

The chain combines TRBV5-1 with TRBJ2-1; 10 nucleotides agree with TRBD2. V lost 7 bases to trimming and J lost 1 base; unmatched junction nucleotides: 8. The CDR3 contains 16 residues. Germline CDR1 and CDR2: SGHRS and YFSETQ. The CDR3 DNA reads as TGCGCCAGCTCGAGCGGGAGGGCCCGGTCCTACAATGAGCAGTTCTTC. This sequence encodes CASSSGRARSYNEQFF.

The chain links TRBV9 to TRBJ2-2, with 8 bases that match TRBD2. The germline gives CDR1 SGDLS, CDR2 YYNGEE. The CDR3 length is 18 residues. Trimming took 4 bases from V and 4 from J; bases not matched to a gene: 15. CDR3 sequence reads: CASSIRRAGGPGTGELFF. As DNA, the CDR3 is TGTGCCAGCAGCATAAGGAGGGCGGGAGGCCCGGGCACCGGGGAGCTGTTTTTT.

Remarks on this clone: The same CDR3 is also encoded by other DNA sequences in this sample. The V call is TRBV28, the J call TRBJ2-1, with 7 positions matching TRBD1. Trimming removed 8 bases from V and 3 bases from J; junction bases left unmatched: 1. The CDR3 contains 12 residues. Germline-derived CDR1 and CDR2 are MDHEN and SYDVKM. The CDR3 reads CASGDSYNEQFF. For the CDR3, the DNA is TGTGCCAGCGGGGACAGCTACAATGAGCAGTTCTTC.

The J gene is TRBJ2-7, the V gene TRBV6-5; 8 nucleotides match TRBD1. Germline CDR1 reads MNHEY; CDR2 reads SVGAGI. The junction had 11 bases not matched to a gene; V was cut back by 4 bases and J by 3 bases. The CDR3 is made up of 16 amino acids. CDR3 DNA: TGTGCCAGCAGTTCCCGGGACAGGCACGTTCTCTACGAGCAGTACTTC. Translation gives CASSSRDRHVLYEQYF.

The chain links TRBV5-1 to TRBJ1-4; no clear D gene. Trimming removed 4 bases at V and 7 bases at J, with 8 bases between. This CDR3 contains 12 residues. CDR1 is SGHRS and CDR2 is YFSETQ in the germline V gene. CDR3 coding DNA: TGCGCCAGCAGCCCTGACCTTGAAAAACTGTTTTTT. It encodes CASSPDLEKLFF.

This chain uses TRBV5-1 with TRBJ2-6; D may correspond to TRBD1 or TRBD2 (5 bases each). CDR1 is SGHRS, CDR2 YFSETQ, per germline. The germline V and J ends were trimmed by 4 bases and 0 bases, with 8 bases remaining between them. The CDR3 spans 15 residues. In nucleotides, the CDR3 is TGCGCCAGCAGCCCCGGGACCTCTGGGGCCAACGTCCTGACTTTC. Its translation is CASSPGTSGANVLTF.

The genes are TRBV6-4 and TRBJ2-6, with D possibly being TRBD1 (6 bases). The CDR3 length is 19 residues. Trimming shortened V by 6 bases and J by 1 base, and 22 bases separated the two germline ends. The germline V gene encodes CDR1 MRHNA and CDR2 SNTAGT. The DNA for the CDR3 is TGTGCCAGCAGGAAGGAGTATGACAGGTGTTCTTCTGGGGCCAACGTCCTGACTTTC. Amino acid sequence: CASRKEYDRCSSGANVLTF.